The 16 T cell receptor beta chains reported below all come from one sample, sequenced in a study of blood T cell repertoires in COVID-19. TCRdb's table, derived via immunoSEQ multiplex PCR, lists solely in-frame clones and lacks some. The sample contains roughly 70,000 clones, around 75% of which appear only once. The sequencing input was peripheral blood. The source is a man between 65 and 85 years old with acute or convalescent COVID-19.

The gene calls are TRBV6-5 and TRBJ1-4; TRBD1 might be the D (6 bases). The germline gives CDR1 MNHEY, CDR2 SVGAGI. CDR3 length equals 14 residues. V lost 5 bases and J lost 4, with 11 bases in between. The CDR3 spells CASSQGMGNEKLFF. The DNA for the CDR3 is TGTGCCAGCAGTCAGGGGATGGGTAATGAAAAACTGTTTTTT.

The chain joins TRBV4-1 to TRBJ2-7; TRBD1 is a possible D gene (5 bases). The germline CDR1 and CDR2 sequences are MGHRA and YSYEKL. The germline V and J ends were trimmed by 1 base and 5 bases, with 12 bases remaining between them. The CDR3 spans 14 residues. CDR3 in amino acids: CASSQGRGWDEQYF. As DNA, the CDR3 is TGCGCCAGCAGCCAAGGAAGGGGATGGGACGAGCAGTACTTC.

The rearrangement links TRBV2 to TRBJ1-2; a possible D gene is TRBD1 (6 bases). Between the trimmed V and J ends, which lost 2 bases and 5 bases, there was a span of 12 bases. Germline V gives CDR1 SNHLY, CDR2 FYNNEI. The CDR3 extends over 14 amino acids. The CDR3 region is CASSEYSTGYGYTF. CDR3 DNA: TGTGCCAGCAGTGAATATAGCACAGGGTATGGCTACACCTTC.

The chain recombines TRBV14 with TRBJ2-5; 7 bases line up with TRBD2. V was clipped by 4 bases and J by 2 bases; unmatched bases: 7. The germline gives CDR1 SGHDN, CDR2 FVKESK. This CDR3 comprises 15 residues. DNA of the CDR3: TGTGCCAGCAGCCGAGGTAGCGGGCCTCAAGAGACCCAGTACTTC. Protein sequence: CASSRGSGPQETQYF.

This clone qualifies as medium-sized. V is TRBV7-6 and J is TRBJ2-1, with D tentatively TRBD2 (7 bases). V was pared by 1 base and J by 8 bases, with 24 bases between. CDR3 length: 18 residues. Germline lookup yields CDR1 SGHVS and CDR2 FNYEAQ. The CDR3 here is CASSLGLGPSGAGDEQFF. CDR3 bases: TGTGCCAGCAGCTTAGGTTTAGGGCCTAGCGGAGCAGGGGATGAGCAGTTCTTC. Full variable domain (missing parts from reference TRBV7-6 and TRBJ2-1): GAGVSQSPRYKVTKRGQDVALRCDPISGHVSLYWYRQALGQGPEFLTYFNYEAQQDKSGLPNDRFSAERPEGSISTLTIQRTEQRDSAMYRCASSLGLGPSGAGDEQFFGPGTRLTVL.

The chain uses TRBV6-4 and TRBJ2-3; 7 bases are shared with TRBD1. Trimming cost V 3 bases and J 3 bases; bases outside gene matches: 18. The CDR3 spans 19 residues. Germline CDR1 MRHNA, CDR2 SNTAGT. The CDR3 sequence is CASSESTRTKGALTDTQYF. CDR3 bases: TGTGCCAGCAGTGAGTCGACCCGCACGAAGGGGGCGCTGACAGATACGCAGTATTTT.

The chain couples TRBV29-1 to TRBJ1-2; D is unresolved. CDR1 is SQVTM, CDR2 ANQGSEA, per germline. Trimming took off 4 bases at V and 4 bases at J, with 13 bases between the two ends. This CDR3 region has 13 residues. CDR3 protein: CSVGAGFSYGYTF. The DNA for the CDR3 is TGCAGCGTTGGGGCAGGTTTTTCCTATGGCTACACCTTC.

This chain connects TRBV18 to TRBJ1-1; no clear D. V lost 3 bases, J lost 1 base, and 6 bases lay in between. CDR1 and CDR2 from the germline V gene are KGHSH and LQKENI. The CDR3 sequence is 13 residues long. The CDR3 reads CASSPWQNTEAFF. Here the CDR3 DNA reads TGTGCCAGCTCACCGTGGCAGAACACTGAAGCTTTCTTT.

The chain is built from TRBV5-1 and TRBJ2-1, with 7 bases fitting TRBD2. The CDR3 has 14 residues. The germline CDR1 and CDR2 sequences are SGHRS and YFSETQ. The ends lost 5 bases at V and 5 bases at J; junction bases unmatched: 7. In nucleotides, the CDR3 is TGCGCCAGCAGAGGACTAGTAACGAACAATGAGCAGTTCTTC. Its protein is CASRGLVTNNEQFF.

V and J are TRBV29-1 and TRBJ2-1; 11 bases fit TRBD2. V gave up 6 bases and J gave up 5 bases; unmatched junction bases: 3. The CDR3 has 13 residues. The germline V gene encodes CDR1 SQVTM and CDR2 ANQGSEA. CDR3: CSVPTSGNNEQFF. In nucleotides, the CDR3 is TGCAGCGTCCCGACTAGCGGGAACAATGAGCAGTTCTTC.

This chain uses TRBV28 with TRBJ2-2; TRBD2 matches at 8 bases. This CDR3 comprises 14 residues. The J segment lost 3 bases and the V segment lost 6 bases, leaving 3 bases of the junction unmatched. The germline gives CDR1 MDHEN, CDR2 SYDVKM. CDR3 region: CASSSAGDTGELFF. The CDR3 DNA is TGTGCCAGCAGCTCAGCGGGAGACACCGGGGAGCTGTTTTTT.

The chain has TRBV27 and TRBJ2-7; 7 bases line up with TRBD2. From germline, CDR1 is MNHEY and CDR2 SMNVEV (reference sequence). The trim removed 4 bases at V and 4 bases at J, leaving 10 bases unmatched. The CDR3 is 15 residues long. The CDR3 DNA reads as TGTGCCAGCAGTTCATTAGCGGGCCGGGGGTACGAGCAGTACTTC. Amino acid sequence: CASSSLAGRGYEQYF.

This clone is a singleton in its sample. The V gene is TRBV2, the J gene TRBJ1-1; TRBD1 might be the D (6 bases). The CDR3 is made up of 14 amino acids. The germline V and J ends were trimmed by 5 bases and 1 base, with 11 bases remaining between them. The germline gives CDR1 SNHLY, CDR2 FYNNEI. CDR3 DNA: TGTGCCAGCAGTTCAGCGGGGGCGAACACTGAAGCTTTCTTT. It translates to CASSSAGANTEAFF.

The chain has TRBV19 and TRBJ1-5; 9 nucleotides match TRBD1. CDR3 length equals 18 residues. The V gene end was trimmed by 2 bases and the J gene end by 0 bases; junction bases not matched to a gene: 8. Germline V gives CDR1 LNHDA, CDR2 SQIVND (reference sequence). The CDR3 nucleotides are TGTGCCAGTAGTATACTGCCGGGACAGGGTTATAGCAATCAGCCCCAGCATTTT. Translation gives CASSILPGQGYSNQPQHF.

This clone was counted between two and nine times. The rearrangement links TRBV10-1 to TRBJ2-1; the match to TRBD2 covers 16 bases. Trimming at V came to 3 bases and at J to 0 bases, leaving 5 bases not matched to a gene. The CDR3 extends over 19 amino acids. The germline gives CDR1 WNHNN, CDR2 SYGVQD (reference sequence). The CDR3 is CASSDSGLAGGSSYNEQFF. For the CDR3, the DNA is TGCGCCAGCAGTGATTCGGGACTAGCGGGAGGGAGCTCCTACAATGAGCAGTTCTTC.

V is TRBV5-1 and J is TRBJ2-7; 7 nucleotides agree with TRBD1. The CDR3 runs 15 residues. Germline lookup yields CDR1 SGHRS and CDR2 YFSETQ. J lost 1 base, V lost 4 bases, and 8 bases had no gene match. CDR3 amino acids: CASSPGQQPSYEQYF. The CDR3 bases are TGCGCCAGCAGCCCGGGACAGCAACCTTCCTACGAGCAGTACTTC.